Presented here are 27 T cell receptor beta chains from one specimen sequenced in a study of blood T cell repertoires in COVID-19. TCRdb's table, derived via immunoSEQ multiplex PCR, lists solely in-frame clones and lacks some. Of 170,000 or so clones listed, 75% to 90% were seen once; the top ten hold 6.2%. Source material: PBMCs or T cells enriched from blood (not recorded which). The receptors were sampled from a man between 35 and 55 years old who had recovered from COVID-19.

J is TRBJ2-1 and V is TRBV30, with D tentatively TRBD1 (7 bases). Trimming pared 8 bases from V and 4 bases from J, leaving 15 bases between. CDR1 and CDR2 (germline): GTSNPN, SVGIG (reference sequence). The CDR3 covers 13 residues. Here the CDR3 DNA reads TGTGCCAGGCAGGGGGGATCTTACAATGAGCAGTTCTTC. Translated, it gives CARQGGSYNEQFF.

This clone appeared a single time. The chain couples TRBV14 to TRBJ2-2; TRBD2 might be the D (6 bases). In germline, CDR1 is SGHDN, CDR2 FVKESK. V lost 0 bases and J lost 8, with 10 bases in between. CDR3 length equals 14 residues. The CDR3 protein is CASSQEAGGGELFF. DNA for the CDR3: TGTGCCAGCAGCCAAGAAGCTGGAGGGGGGGAGCTGTTTTTT.

V and J are TRBV7-8 and TRBJ2-1; D is uncertain. The CDR3 is 13 residues long. Per the germline V gene, CDR1 is SGHVS and CDR2 is FQNEAQ. Trimming shortened V by 1 base and J by 9 bases, and 10 bases separated the two germline ends. The CDR3 region has the DNA TGTGCCAGCAGCTTAGGGTCCTCGAGTGAGCAGTTCTTC. Its translation is CASSLGSSSEQFF.

This chain uses TRBV19 with TRBJ1-1; maybe TRBD1 (6 bases). This CDR3 has 13 residues. The germline V and J ends were trimmed by 3 bases and 8 bases, with 13 bases remaining between them. Germline lookup yields CDR1 LNHDA and CDR2 SQIVND (reference sequence). The chain's CDR3 is CASSIGGPGEAFF. The CDR3 DNA is TGTGCCAGTAGTATTGGGGGCCCGGGCGAAGCTTTCTTT.

This clone has more than one count but fewer than ten. The chain recombines TRBV19 with TRBJ1-3; TRBD1 might be the D (6 bases). Trimming pared 6 bases from V and 6 bases from J, leaving 12 bases between. The CDR3 runs to 13 residues. Germline lookup yields CDR1 LNHDA and CDR2 SQIVND (reference sequence). The CDR3 reads CASSADSQNTIYF. The CDR3 DNA reads as TGTGCCAGTAGCGCGGACAGTCAAAACACCATATATTTT.

This clone was recorded only once. The CDR3, as DNA: TGTGCCTGGAGTCGGAAGGGGGCATATGGCTACACCTTC. Residues: CAWSRKGAYGYTF. The chain combines TRBV30 with TRBJ1-2; 7 positions agree with TRBD1. Germline V CDR1 and CDR2: GTSNPN, SVGIG (reference sequence). This CDR3 region has 13 residues. J was trimmed by 5 bases and V by 2 bases; bases with no gene match: 5.

V is TRBV6-6 and J is TRBJ1-2, with D possibly TRBD1 on 5 matching bases. This CDR3 comprises 13 residues. V gave up 7 bases and J gave up 7 bases, with 16 bases separating them. Germline assignment: CDR1 MNHNY and CDR2 SVGAGI (reference sequence). CDR3 sequence reads: CASKEGMGGGYTF. The CDR3 nucleotides are TGTGCCAGCAAGGAGGGTATGGGGGGTGGCTACACCTTC.

The V call is TRBV30, the J call TRBJ1-5, with 9 bases that match TRBD1. Germline assignment: CDR1 GTSNPN and CDR2 SVGIG (reference sequence). CDR3 size: 15 residues. The trim removed 3 bases at V and 15 bases at J, leaving 18 bases unmatched. The DNA of the CDR3 is TGTGCCTGGAGCTCGATTGGACAGGGGAGTACTGGCCGGCATTTT. Its translation: CAWSSIGQGSTGRHF.

This clone came up a few times. The chain couples TRBV5-1 to TRBJ2-2, with a weak D call TRBD2 (6 bases). The CDR3 has 13 residues. Per germline, CDR1 SGHRS and CDR2 YFSETQ. Trimming removed 1 base from V and 6 bases from J, with 7 bases in between. CDR3 bases: TGCGCCAGCAGCTTGTCGGGGGCCGGGGAGCTGTTTTTT. Translated, it gives CASSLSGAGELFF.

V is TRBV19 and J is TRBJ1-5; maybe TRBD1 (5 bases). The CDR3 is made up of 12 amino acids. V lost 4 bases and J lost 7, with 8 bases in between. Germline assignment: CDR1 LNHDA and CDR2 SQIVND (reference sequence). The DNA of the CDR3 is TGTGCCAGTAGTACAGGGAACCAGCCCCAGCATTTT. It codes for CASSTGNQPQHF.

The chain is built from TRBV30 and TRBJ2-1; D might be TRBD1 (6 bases). The length of the CDR3 is 13 residues. With 2 bases removed from V and 11 bases from J, the gap between germline ends came to 16 bases. Germline V gene sequence: CDR1 GTSNPN, CDR2 SVGIG (reference sequence). CDR3: CAWSPGGAGKQFF. The CDR3 coding sequence is TGTGCCTGGAGTCCTGGGGGCGCCGGGAAGCAGTTCTTC.

The J gene is TRBJ2-2, the V gene TRBV27; 9 positions match TRBD1. Germline V gene sequence: CDR1 MNHEY, CDR2 SMNVEV (reference sequence). The trim removed 8 bases at V and 4 bases at J, leaving 5 bases unmatched. CDR3 length: 14 residues. The CDR3 reads CASRPDRGTGELFF. CDR3 DNA: TGTGCCAGCCGGCCGGACAGGGGCACCGGGGAGCTGTTTTTT.

This chain's CDR3 is CASSQRSSAQETQYF. Written as DNA, the CDR3 is TGCGCCAGCAGTCAGAGGAGTTCAGCCCAAGAGACCCAGTACTTC. This chain links TRBV23-1 with TRBJ2-5, with D unclear. TRBV23-1 is known as an ORF, though its function is uncertain. V was pared by 3 bases and J by 1 base, with 12 bases between. This CDR3 contains 15 residues.

This chain joins TRBV2 and TRBJ1-2; maybe TRBD1 (5 bases). Germline CDR1 and CDR2: SNHLY and FYNNEI. This CDR3 comprises 16 residues. Trimming cost V 3 bases and J 5 bases, with 19 bases left between them. CDR3 DNA sequence: TGTGCCAGCAGTGAGTCGGGGGGAGGCTGGTATTATGGCTACACCTTC. This translates into CASSESGGGWYYGYTF.

The gene calls are TRBV28 and TRBJ2-5; 11 bases map to TRBD2. This CDR3 is built from 16 residues. Trimming took 6 bases from V and 2 from J; bases not matched to a gene: 8. Germline V gene sequence: CDR1 MDHEN, CDR2 SYDVKM. CDR3 nucleotide sequence: TGTGCCAGCAGACCCCCGGGACTAGCGGTACAAGAGACCCAGTACTTC. Protein sequence: CASRPPGLAVQETQYF.

The chain joins TRBV4-1 to TRBJ2-3; TRBD1 matches 8 bases. The CDR3 extends over 16 amino acids. V lost 0 bases, J lost 6 bases, and 8 bases stayed unmatched. Germline V gives CDR1 MGHRA, CDR2 YSYEKL. The CDR3 loop is CASSQDRQGRRDTQYF. CDR3 nucleotide sequence: TGCGCCAGCAGCCAAGATCGACAGGGGAGAAGGGATACGCAGTATTTT.

This chain links TRBV18 with TRBJ2-7; perhaps TRBD1 as D (6 bases). The V end lost 0 bases, the J end lost 0 bases, and 12 bases lay between the germline ends. This CDR3 contains 16 residues. Germline lookup yields CDR1 KGHSH and CDR2 LQKENI. The chain's CDR3 is CASSPPLPGVSYEQYF. In nucleotides, the CDR3 is TGTGCCAGCTCACCACCTCTACCAGGGGTCTCCTACGAGCAGTACTTC.

This CDR3 is CASSRGQGAYEQYF. The CDR3 DNA is TGTGCCAGCAGTCGTGGACAGGGGGCCTACGAGCAGTACTTC. The chain employs TRBV27 and TRBJ2-7, with TRBD1 identical over 10 bases. CDR3 length equals 14 residues. Germline V gene data show CDR1 as MNHEY and CDR2 as SMNVEV (reference sequence). After removal of 5 bases from V and 2 bases from J, the junction contained 3 bases not matched to a gene.

The chain joins TRBV18 to TRBJ1-1; D may be TRBD1 (6 bases). Germline V CDR1 and CDR2: KGHSH, LQKENI. The CDR3 is 13 residues long. Trimming stripped 1 base from V and 4 bases from J, with 7 bases between. The CDR3 sequence is CASSPQQGTEAFF. The CDR3 DNA is TGTGCCAGCTCACCACAACAGGGCACTGAAGCTTTCTTT.

This chain uses TRBV27 with TRBJ2-7; TRBD1 agrees at 7 bases. The V segment lost 5 bases and the J segment 5 bases; nucleotides outside the gene matches: 12. CDR1 is MNHEY and CDR2 is SMNVEV in the germline V gene (reference sequence). This CDR3 is 15 amino acids long. CDR3 bases: TGTGCCAGCAGTATAGACAGGGTCGGACGGGACGAGCAGTACTTC. Amino acids: CASSIDRVGRDEQYF.

This clone was found once. V gene TRBV7-8 combines with J gene TRBJ2-5; D remains ambiguous. The CDR3 contains 11 residues. The germline gives CDR1 SGHVS, CDR2 FQNEAQ. Trimming pared 8 bases from V and 7 bases from J, leaving 11 bases between. The CDR3 here is CASVRRGTQYF. The DNA of the CDR3 is TGTGCCAGCGTCCGGCGAGGGACCCAGTACTTC.

The chain has TRBV19 and TRBJ2-5; 10 positions match TRBD2. Germline V CDR1 and CDR2: LNHDA, SQIVND (reference sequence). J lost 5 bases, V lost 6 bases, and 6 bases had no gene match. The CDR3 is made up of 14 amino acids. CDR3 DNA: TGTGCCAGTAGGGTAGCGGGGGGAAGGGAGACCCAGTACTTC. It specifies CASRVAGGRETQYF.

The rearrangement links TRBV11-2 to TRBJ1-1, with D tentatively TRBD1 (6 bases). From germline, CDR1 is SGHAT and CDR2 FQNNGV. The V gene lost 4 bases and the J gene lost 0 bases, with 12 bases spanning the gap. This CDR3 region has 15 residues. CDR3 protein: CASSSRRGMNTEAFF. For the CDR3, the DNA is TGTGCCAGCAGCTCCCGCAGGGGCATGAACACTGAAGCTTTCTTT.

This clone is a singleton in its sample. V gene TRBV18 combines with J gene TRBJ2-5; 7 nucleotides line up with TRBD1. Germline-derived CDR1 and CDR2 are KGHSH and LQKENI. Trimming removed 3 bases from V and 3 bases from J; junction bases left unmatched: 1. The CDR3 extends over 13 amino acids. The DNA of the CDR3 is TGTGCCAGCTCACCTGGGACAGAAGAGACCCAGTACTTC. The encoded protein is CASSPGTEETQYF.

With regard to this clone: The identical CDR3 is also encoded by other nucleotide sequences in the sample. The V and J genes are TRBV7-9 and TRBJ2-7; D is unresolved. V was trimmed by 5 bases and J by 0 bases, leaving 5 bases between them. Per the germline V gene, CDR1 is SEHNR and CDR2 is FQNEAQ (reference sequence). This CDR3 comprises 12 residues. CDR3 sequence reads: CASSPSSYEQYF. CDR3 bases: TGTGCCAGCAGCCCTAGCTCCTACGAGCAGTACTTC.

This chain links TRBV6-4 with TRBJ2-5; D uncertain. The V end lost 10 bases, the J end lost 1 base, and 13 bases lay between the germline ends. Germline loops: CDR1 MRHNA, CDR2 SNTAGT. The CDR3 runs to 13 residues. Written as DNA, the CDR3 is TGTGCCACCCCCCAGGAAATCCAAGAGACCCAGTACTTC. Translated: CATPQEIQETQYF.

This chain links TRBV29-1 with TRBJ2-1; TRBD2 agrees at 10 bases. Looked up from germline, CDR1 is SQVTM and CDR2 is ANQGSEA. J gave up 4 bases and V 4 bases, and 7 bases lay outside the gene matches. This CDR3 is built from 15 residues. Here the CDR3 reads CSVGSSSGGYNEQFF. CDR3 nucleotide sequence: TGCAGCGTTGGTTCCTCTAGCGGGGGTTACAATGAGCAGTTCTTC.